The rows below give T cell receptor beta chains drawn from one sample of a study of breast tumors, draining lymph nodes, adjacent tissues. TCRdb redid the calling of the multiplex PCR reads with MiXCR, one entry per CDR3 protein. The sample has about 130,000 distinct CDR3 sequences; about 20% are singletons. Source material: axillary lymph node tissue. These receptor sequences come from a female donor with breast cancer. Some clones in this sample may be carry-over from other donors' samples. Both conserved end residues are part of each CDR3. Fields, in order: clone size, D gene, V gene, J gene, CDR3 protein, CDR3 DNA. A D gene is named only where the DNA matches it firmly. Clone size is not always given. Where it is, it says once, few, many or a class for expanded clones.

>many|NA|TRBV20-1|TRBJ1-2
CSARDFGGNRVRGYTF
TGCAGTGCTAGAGATTTTGGAGGGAACAGGGTCCGTGGCTACACCTTC
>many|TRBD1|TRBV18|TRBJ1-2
CASSTTGTGLFGYTF
TGTGCCAGCTCTACGACCGGGACAGGGCTATTTGGCTACACCTTC
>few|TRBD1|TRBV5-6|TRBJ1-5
CASSKNKPGQKNQPQHF
TGTGCCAGCAGCAAAAATAAACCGGGACAGAAAAATCAGCCCCAGCATTTT
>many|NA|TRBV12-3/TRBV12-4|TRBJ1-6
CASRRGSYNSPLHF
TGTGCCAGTAGGAGGGGCTCCTATAATTCACCCCTCCACTTT
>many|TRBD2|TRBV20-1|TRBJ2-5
CSASGLAGGPGETQYF
TGCAGTGCTAGCGGGCTAGCGGGAGGGCCTGGGGAGACCCAGTACTTC
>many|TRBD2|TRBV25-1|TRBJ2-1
CASSDLAASGSNEQFF
TGTGCCAGCAGTGACCTCGCGGCTAGCGGATCCAATGAGCAGTTCTTC
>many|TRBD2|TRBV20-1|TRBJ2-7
CSASRLAGYEQYF
TGCAGTGCTAGTAGGCTAGCGGGGTACGAGCAGTACTTC
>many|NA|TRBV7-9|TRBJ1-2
CASSFGGAYGYTF
TGTGCCAGCAGCTTTGGGGGCGCCTATGGCTACACCTTC
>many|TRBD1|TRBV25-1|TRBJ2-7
CASSELQGALGQYF
TGTGCCAGCAGTGAGTTACAGGGGGCCCTAGGGCAGTACTTC
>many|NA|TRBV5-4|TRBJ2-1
CASSADLESSYNEQFF
TGTGCCAGCAGCGCGGACTTAGAAAGCTCCTACAATGAGCAGTTCTTC
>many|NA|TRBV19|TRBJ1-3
CASSIAPGPHSGNTIYF
TGTGCCAGTAGTATAGCCCCAGGACCGCACTCTGGAAACACCATATATTTT
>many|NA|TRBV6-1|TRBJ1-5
CASNPGGNQPQHF
TGTGCCAGCAATCCTGGGGGCAATCAGCCCCAGCATTTT
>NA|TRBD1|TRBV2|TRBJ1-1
CASSLTGGTEAFF
TGTGCCAGCAGCCTAACAGGGGGCACTGAAGCTTTCTTT
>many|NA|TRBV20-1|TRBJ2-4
CSAGTTGKGGLAKNIQYF
TGCAGTGCGGGTACGACAGGGAAGGGGGGACTAGCCAAAAACATTCAGTACTTC
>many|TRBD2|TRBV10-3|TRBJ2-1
CAISLGLAGDEQFF
TGTGCCATCAGTCTGGGACTAGCGGGAGATGAGCAGTTCTTC
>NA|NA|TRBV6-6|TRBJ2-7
CASSRGDSLREQYF
TGTGCCAGCAGTCGGGGGGACAGTCTCAGAGAGCAGTACTTC
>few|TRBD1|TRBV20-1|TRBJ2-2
CGARDADRGNGELFF
TGCGGTGCTAGAGATGCGGACAGGGGTAACGGGGAGCTGTTTTTT
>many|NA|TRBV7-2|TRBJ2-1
CASSLVHGGEQFF
TGTGCCAGCAGCTTAGTCCACGGGGGAGAGCAGTTCTTC
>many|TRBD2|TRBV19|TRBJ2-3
CASSVLPGGRAVDTQYF
TGTGCCAGTAGTGTCCTCCCTGGCGGGAGGGCGGTAGATACGCAGTATTTT
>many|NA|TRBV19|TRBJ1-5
CASSIGGADSGQPQHF
TGTGCCAGTAGTATAGGGGGCGCTGACAGCGGCCAGCCCCAGCATTTT
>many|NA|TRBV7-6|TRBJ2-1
CASSDGWSSYNEQFF
TGTGCCAGCAGCGACGGTTGGAGCTCCTACAATGAGCAGTTCTTC
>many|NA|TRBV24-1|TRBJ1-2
CATSGPGYVGYTF
TGTGCCACCAGTGGGCCTGGCTATGTCGGCTACACCTTC
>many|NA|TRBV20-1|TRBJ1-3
CSAAPPSGNTIYF
TGCAGTGCTGCCCCCCCCTCTGGAAACACCATATATTTT
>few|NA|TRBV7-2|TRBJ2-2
CASSLSPPRRSWGGELFF
TGTGCCAGCAGCTTATCCCCCCCCCGTCGAAGCTGGGGCGGGGAGCTGTTTTTT
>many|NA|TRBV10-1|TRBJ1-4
CASSEPINEKLFF
TGCGCCAGCAGCGAGCCTATTAATGAAAAACTGTTTTTT
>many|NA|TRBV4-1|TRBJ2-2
CASSQDGIPGELFF
TGCGCCAGCAGCCAAGATGGCATACCCGGGGAGCTGTTTTTT
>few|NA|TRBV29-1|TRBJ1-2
CSAAGDYGYTF
TGCAGCGCTGCAGGGGATTATGGCTACACCTTC
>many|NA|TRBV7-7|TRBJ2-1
CASSLVGGEQFF
TGTGCTAGCAGCTTAGTCGGGGGTGAGCAGTTCTTC
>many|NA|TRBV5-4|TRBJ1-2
CASSRTYRDGYTF
TGTGCCAGCAGCCGCACTTACAGGGATGGCTACACCTTC
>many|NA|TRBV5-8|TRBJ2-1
CASSLGGNRANEQFF
TGTGCCAGCAGCTTGGGAGGGAACAGGGCCAATGAGCAGTTCTTC
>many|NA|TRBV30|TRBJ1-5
CAWSVRGEPQHF
TGTGCCTGGAGTGTACGGGGAGAGCCCCAGCATTTT
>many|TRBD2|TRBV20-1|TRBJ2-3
CSALLAGGRTDTQYF
TGCAGTGCTCTACTAGCGGGAGGGCGCACAGATACGCAGTATTTT
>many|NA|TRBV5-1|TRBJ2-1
CASQSRGTYNEQFF
TGCGCCAGCCAGTCCAGGGGTACCTACAATGAGCAGTTCTTC
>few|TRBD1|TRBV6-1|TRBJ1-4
CATGRGPTNEKLFF
TGTGCCACGGGGAGGGGGCCAACTAATGAAAAACTGTTTTTT
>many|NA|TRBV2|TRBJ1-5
CASSEVGRNQPQHF
TGTGCCAGCAGTGAAGTGGGGAGGAATCAGCCCCAGCATTTT
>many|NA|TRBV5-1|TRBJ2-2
CASSFTGELFF
TGCGCCAGCAGCTTCACCGGGGAGCTGTTTTTT
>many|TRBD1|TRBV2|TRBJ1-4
CASSVRTGTNEKLFF
TGTGCCAGCAGTGTTCGGACAGGGACTAATGAAAAACTGTTTTTT
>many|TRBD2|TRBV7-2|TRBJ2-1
CASSLIAGTSGYNEQFF
TGTGCCAGCAGCTTAATCGCCGGGACTAGCGGTTACAATGAGCAGTTCTTC
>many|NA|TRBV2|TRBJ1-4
CASSEGGTQATNEKLFF
TGTGCCAGCAGTGAAGGGGGGACTCAAGCAACTAATGAAAAACTGTTTTTT
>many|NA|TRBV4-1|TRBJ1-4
CASSQETLAATNEKLFF
TGCGCCAGCAGCCAAGAAACTCTAGCGGCAACTAATGAAAAACTGTTTTTT
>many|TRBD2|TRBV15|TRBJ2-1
CATARTSDNEQFF
TGTGCCACTGCTAGGACTAGCGACAATGAGCAGTTCTTC
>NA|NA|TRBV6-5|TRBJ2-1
CASSPGRRNEQFF
TGTGCCAGCAGTCCGGGGAGGCGAAATGAGCAGTTCTTC
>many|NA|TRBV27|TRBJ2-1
CASSLWASRSYNEQFF
TGTGCCAGCAGTTTATGGGCTAGCCGATCCTACAATGAGCAGTTCTTC
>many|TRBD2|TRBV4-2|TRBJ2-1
CASSQGWAGVNEQFF
TGTGCCAGCAGCCAAGGTTGGGCGGGGGTGAATGAGCAGTTCTTC